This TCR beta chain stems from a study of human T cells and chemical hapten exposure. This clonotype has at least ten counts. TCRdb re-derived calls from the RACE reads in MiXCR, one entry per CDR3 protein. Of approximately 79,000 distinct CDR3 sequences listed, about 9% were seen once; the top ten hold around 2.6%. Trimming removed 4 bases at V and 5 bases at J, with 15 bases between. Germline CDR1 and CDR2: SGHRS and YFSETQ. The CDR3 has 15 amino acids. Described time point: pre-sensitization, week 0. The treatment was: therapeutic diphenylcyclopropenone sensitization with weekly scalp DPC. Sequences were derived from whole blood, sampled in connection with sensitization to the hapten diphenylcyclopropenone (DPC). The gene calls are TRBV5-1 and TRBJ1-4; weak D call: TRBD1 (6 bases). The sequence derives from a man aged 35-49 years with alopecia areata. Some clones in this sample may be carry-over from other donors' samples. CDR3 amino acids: CASSLSGQLNEKLFF. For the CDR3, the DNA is TGCGCCAGCAGCCTTTCGGGACAACTAAATGAAAAACTGTTTTTT.